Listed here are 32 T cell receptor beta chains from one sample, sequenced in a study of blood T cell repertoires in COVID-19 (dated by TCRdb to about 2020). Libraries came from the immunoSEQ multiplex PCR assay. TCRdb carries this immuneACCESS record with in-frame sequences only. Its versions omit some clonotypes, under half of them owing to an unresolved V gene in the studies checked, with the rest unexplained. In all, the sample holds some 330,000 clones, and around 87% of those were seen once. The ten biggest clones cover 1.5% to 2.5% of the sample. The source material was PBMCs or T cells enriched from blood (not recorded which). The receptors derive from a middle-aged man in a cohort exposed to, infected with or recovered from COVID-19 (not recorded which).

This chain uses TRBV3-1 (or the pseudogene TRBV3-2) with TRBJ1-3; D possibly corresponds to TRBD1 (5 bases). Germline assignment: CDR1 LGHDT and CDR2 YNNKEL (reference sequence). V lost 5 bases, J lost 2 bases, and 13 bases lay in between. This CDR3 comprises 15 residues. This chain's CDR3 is CASSARQIAGNTIYF. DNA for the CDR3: TGTGCCAGCAGCGCCCGACAGATTGCTGGAAACACCATATATTTT.

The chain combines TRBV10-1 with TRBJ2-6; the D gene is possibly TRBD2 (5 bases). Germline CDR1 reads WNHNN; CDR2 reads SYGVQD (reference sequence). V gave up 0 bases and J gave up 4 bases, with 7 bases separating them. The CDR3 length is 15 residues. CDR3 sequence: CASSESRAGANVLTF. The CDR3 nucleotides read TGCGCCAGCAGTGAGTCGAGGGCAGGGGCCAACGTCCTGACTTTC.

CDR3 DNA: TGTGCCAGCAGCTTAGCCGGGACAGGGCATTACGAGCAGTACTTC. This gives the protein CASSLAGTGHYEQYF. The genes are TRBV7-9 and TRBJ2-7, with TRBD1 matching over 9 bases. With 0 bases clipped from V and 4 bases from J, the junction kept 4 bases outside the gene matches. The length of the CDR3 is 15 residues. Germline CDR1 SEHNR, CDR2 FQNEAQ (reference sequence). Together with reference TRBV7-9 and TRBJ2-7, the CDR3 gives the full variable domain: DTGVSQNPRHKITKRGQNVTFRCDPISEHNRLYWYRQTLGQGPEFLTYFQNEAQLEKSRLLSDRFSAERPKGSFSTLEIQRTEQGDSAMYLCASSLAGTGHYEQYFGPGTRLTVT.

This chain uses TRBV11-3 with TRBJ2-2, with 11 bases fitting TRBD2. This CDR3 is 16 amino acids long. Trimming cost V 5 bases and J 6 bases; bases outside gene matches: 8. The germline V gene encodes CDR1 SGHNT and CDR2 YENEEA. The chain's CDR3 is CASSQFSGRDAGELFF. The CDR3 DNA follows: TGTGCCAGCAGCCAATTTAGCGGGAGGGATGCCGGGGAGCTGTTTTTT.

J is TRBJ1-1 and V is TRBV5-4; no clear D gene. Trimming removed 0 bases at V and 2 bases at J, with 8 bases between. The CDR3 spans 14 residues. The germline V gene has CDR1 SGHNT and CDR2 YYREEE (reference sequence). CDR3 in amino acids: CASSLGGANTEAFF. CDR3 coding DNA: TGTGCCAGCAGCTTGGGGGGAGCAAACACTGAAGCTTTCTTT.

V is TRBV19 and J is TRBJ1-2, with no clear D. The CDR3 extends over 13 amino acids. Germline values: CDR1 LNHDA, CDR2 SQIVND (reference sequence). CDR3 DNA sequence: TGTGCACAAGACCTAGTGGATCGGTATGGCTACACCTTC. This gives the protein CAQDLVDRYGYTF.

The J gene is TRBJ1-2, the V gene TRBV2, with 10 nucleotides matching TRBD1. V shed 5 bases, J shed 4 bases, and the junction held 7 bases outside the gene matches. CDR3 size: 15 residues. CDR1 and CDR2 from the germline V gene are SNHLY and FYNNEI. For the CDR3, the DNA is TGTGCCAGCAGTACGACAGGGGGCTTGGGCTATGGCTACACCTTC. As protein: CASSTTGGLGYGYTF.

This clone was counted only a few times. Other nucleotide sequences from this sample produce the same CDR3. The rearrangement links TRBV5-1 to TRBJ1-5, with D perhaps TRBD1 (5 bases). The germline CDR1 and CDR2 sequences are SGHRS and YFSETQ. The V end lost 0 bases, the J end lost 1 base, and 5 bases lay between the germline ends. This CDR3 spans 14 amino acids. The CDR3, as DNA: TGCGCCAGCAGCTTGGGGGGCAGCAATCAGCCCCAGCATTTT. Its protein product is CASSLGGSNQPQHF.

The CDR3 here is CASSNKGGDRGLYEQYF. Written as DNA, the CDR3 is TGTGCCAGTAGTAATAAAGGGGGGGACAGGGGTTTATACGAGCAGTACTTC. The rearrangement uses TRBV19 and TRBJ2-7, with TRBD1 identical over 10 bases. The length of the CDR3 is 17 residues. Per the germline V gene, CDR1 is LNHDA and CDR2 is SQIVND (reference sequence). V shed 4 bases, J shed 4 bases, and the junction held 13 bases outside the gene matches.

The CDR3 loop is CAWKILGTPNEQFF. The DNA for the CDR3 is TGTGCCTGGAAAATACTCGGGACTCCGAATGAGCAGTTCTTC. The gene calls are TRBV30 and TRBJ2-1, with a weak D call TRBD2 (6 bases). Germline assignment: CDR1 GTSNPN and CDR2 SVGIG (reference sequence). V was shortened by 4 bases and J by 7 bases, with 17 bases between the two germline ends. This CDR3 is built from 14 residues.

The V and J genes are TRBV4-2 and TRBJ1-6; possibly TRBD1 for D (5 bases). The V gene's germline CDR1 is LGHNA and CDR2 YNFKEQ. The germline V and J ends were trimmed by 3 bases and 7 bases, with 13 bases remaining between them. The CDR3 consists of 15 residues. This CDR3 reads CASSQYGAMNSPLHF. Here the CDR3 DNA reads TGTGCCAGCAGCCAGTATGGGGCGATGAATTCACCCCTCCACTTT.

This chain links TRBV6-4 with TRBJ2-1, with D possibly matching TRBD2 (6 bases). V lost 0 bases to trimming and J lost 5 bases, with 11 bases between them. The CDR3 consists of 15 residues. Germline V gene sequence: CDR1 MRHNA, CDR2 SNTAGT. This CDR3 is CASSDSAGQNNEQFF. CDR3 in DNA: TGTGCCAGCAGTGACTCTGCGGGGCAAAACAATGAGCAGTTCTTC.

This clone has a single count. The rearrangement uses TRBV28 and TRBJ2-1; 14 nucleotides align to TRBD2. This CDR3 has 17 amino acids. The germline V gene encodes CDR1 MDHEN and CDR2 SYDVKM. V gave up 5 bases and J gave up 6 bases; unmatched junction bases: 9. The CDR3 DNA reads TGTGCCAGCAGTGGGACTAGCGGGAGTACTAGGGCCAATGAGCAGTTCTTC. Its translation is CASSGTSGSTRANEQFF.

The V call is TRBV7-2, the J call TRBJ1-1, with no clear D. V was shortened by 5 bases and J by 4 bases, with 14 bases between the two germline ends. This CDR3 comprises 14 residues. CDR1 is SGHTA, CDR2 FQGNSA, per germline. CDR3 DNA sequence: TGTGCCAGCAGCGCCCAACCCGGGATCACTGAAGCTTTCTTT. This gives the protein CASSAQPGITEAFF.

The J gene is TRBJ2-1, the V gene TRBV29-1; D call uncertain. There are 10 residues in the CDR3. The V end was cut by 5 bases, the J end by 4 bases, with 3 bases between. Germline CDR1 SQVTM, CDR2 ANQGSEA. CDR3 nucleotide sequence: TGCAGCGTTCTGTACAATGAGCAGTTCTTC. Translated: CSVLYNEQFF.

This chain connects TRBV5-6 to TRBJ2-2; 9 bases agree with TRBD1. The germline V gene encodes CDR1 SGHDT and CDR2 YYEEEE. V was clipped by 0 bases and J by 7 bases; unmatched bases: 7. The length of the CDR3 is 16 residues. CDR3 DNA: TGTGCCAGCAGCTTGGTTGGGACAGGGAGGAACGGGGAGCTGTTTTTT. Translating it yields CASSLVGTGRNGELFF.

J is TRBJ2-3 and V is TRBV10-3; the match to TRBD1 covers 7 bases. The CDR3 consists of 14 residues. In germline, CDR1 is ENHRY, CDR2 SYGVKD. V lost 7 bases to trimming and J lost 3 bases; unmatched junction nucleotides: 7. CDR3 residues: CAITGDRATDTQYF. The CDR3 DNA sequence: TGTGCCATCACAGGGGACAGAGCTACAGATACGCAGTATTTT.

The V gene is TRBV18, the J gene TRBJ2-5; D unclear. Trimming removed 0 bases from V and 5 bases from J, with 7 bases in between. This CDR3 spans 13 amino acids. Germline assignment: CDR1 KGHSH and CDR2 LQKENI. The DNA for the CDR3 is TGTGCCAGCTCACCACCGAATCGGGAGACCCAGTACTTC. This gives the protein CASSPPNRETQYF.

CDR3 sequence reads: CASRVTVNTEAFF. DNA of the CDR3: TGTGCCAGCAGGGTGACAGTGAACACTGAAGCTTTCTTT. The J gene is TRBJ1-1, the V gene TRBV2; tentatively, D is TRBD1 (5 bases). Germline CDR1 and CDR2: SNHLY and FYNNEI. The CDR3 is made up of 13 amino acids. Trimming took off 6 bases at V and 0 bases at J, with 8 bases between the two ends.

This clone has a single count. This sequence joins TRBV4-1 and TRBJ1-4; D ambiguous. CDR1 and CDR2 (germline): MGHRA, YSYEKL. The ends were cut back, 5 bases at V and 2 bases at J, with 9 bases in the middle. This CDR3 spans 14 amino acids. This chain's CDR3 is CASSSQYTNEKLFF. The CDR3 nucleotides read TGCGCCAGCAGCTCTCAGTATACTAATGAAAAACTGTTTTTT.

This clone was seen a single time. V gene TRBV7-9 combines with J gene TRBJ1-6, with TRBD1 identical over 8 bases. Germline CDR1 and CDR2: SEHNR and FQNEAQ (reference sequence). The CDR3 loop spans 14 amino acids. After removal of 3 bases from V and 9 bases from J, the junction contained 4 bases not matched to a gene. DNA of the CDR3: TGTGCCAGCAGCTTTCAGGGGGCCTTTTCACCCCTCCACTTT. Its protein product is CASSFQGAFSPLHF. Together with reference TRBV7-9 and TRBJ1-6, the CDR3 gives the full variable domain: DTGVSQNPRHKITKRGQNVTFRCDPISEHNRLYWYRQTLGQGPEFLTYFQNEAQLEKSRLLSDRFSAERPKGSFSTLEIQRTEQGDSAMYLCASSFQGAFSPLHFGNGTRLTVT.

Here the CDR3 reads CASSQTPNTEAFF. The CDR3 nucleotides are TGCGCCAGCAGCCAGACTCCGAACACTGAAGCTTTCTTT. The chain recombines TRBV10-2 with TRBJ1-1; no firm D call. The CDR3 totals 13 residues. V lost 6 bases and J lost 1, with 9 bases in between. Per the germline V gene, CDR1 is WSHSY and CDR2 is SAAADI.

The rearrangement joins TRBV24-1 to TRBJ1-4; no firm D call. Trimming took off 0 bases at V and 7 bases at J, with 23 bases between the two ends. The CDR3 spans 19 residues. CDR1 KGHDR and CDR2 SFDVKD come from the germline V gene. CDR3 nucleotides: TGTGCCACCAGTGATTTGATCTCGCCTCCCCTTGGCCCAAGTGAAAAACTGTTTTTT. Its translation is CATSDLISPPLGPSEKLFF.

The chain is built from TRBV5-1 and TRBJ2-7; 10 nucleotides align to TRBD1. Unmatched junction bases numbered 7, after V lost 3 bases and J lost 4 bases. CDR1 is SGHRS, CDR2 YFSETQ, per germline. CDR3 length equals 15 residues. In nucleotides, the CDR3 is TGCGCCAGCAGCTCCGTGGACAGGGGGGAATACGAGCAGTACTTC. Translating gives CASSSVDRGEYEQYF.

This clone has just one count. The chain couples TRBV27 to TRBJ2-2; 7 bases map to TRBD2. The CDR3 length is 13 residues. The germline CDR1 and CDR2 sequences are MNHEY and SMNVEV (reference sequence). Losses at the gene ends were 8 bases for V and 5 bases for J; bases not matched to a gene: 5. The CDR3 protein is CASLGGETGELFF. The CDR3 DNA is TGTGCCAGCCTGGGAGGGGAGACCGGGGAGCTGTTTTTT.

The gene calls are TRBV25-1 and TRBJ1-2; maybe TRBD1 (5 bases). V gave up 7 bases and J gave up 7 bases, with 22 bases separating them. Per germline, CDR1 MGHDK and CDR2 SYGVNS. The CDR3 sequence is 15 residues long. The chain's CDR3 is CASTGGYGDRGGYTF. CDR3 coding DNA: TGTGCCAGCACCGGGGGGTATGGGGATCGTGGTGGCTACACCTTC.

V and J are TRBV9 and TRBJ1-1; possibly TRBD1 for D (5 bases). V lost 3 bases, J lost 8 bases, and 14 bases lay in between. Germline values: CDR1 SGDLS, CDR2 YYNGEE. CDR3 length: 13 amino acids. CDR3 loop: CASSAPVGGEAFF. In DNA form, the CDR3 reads TGTGCCAGCAGCGCCCCAGTGGGGGGGGAAGCTTTCTTT.

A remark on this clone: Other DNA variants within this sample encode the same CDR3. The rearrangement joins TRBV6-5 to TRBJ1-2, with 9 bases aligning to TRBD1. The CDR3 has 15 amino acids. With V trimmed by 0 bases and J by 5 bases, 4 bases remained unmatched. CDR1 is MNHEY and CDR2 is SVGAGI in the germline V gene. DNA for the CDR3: TGTGCCAGCAGTTACTCGGGGACAGGGAATTATGGCTACACCTTC. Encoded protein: CASSYSGTGNYGYTF.

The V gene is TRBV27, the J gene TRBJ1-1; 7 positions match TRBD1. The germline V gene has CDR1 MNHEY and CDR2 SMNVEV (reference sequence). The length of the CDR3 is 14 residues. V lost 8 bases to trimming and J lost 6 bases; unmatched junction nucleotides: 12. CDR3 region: CASARRQGIPEAFF. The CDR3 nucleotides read TGTGCCAGCGCCAGAAGACAGGGAATTCCTGAAGCTTTCTTT.

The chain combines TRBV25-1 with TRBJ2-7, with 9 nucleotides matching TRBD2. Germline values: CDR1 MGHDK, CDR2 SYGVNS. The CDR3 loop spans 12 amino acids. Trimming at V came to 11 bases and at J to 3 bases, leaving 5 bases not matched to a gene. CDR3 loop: CADSGGLYEQYF. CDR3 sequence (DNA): TGTGCCGACAGCGGGGGGCTCTACGAGCAGTACTTC.

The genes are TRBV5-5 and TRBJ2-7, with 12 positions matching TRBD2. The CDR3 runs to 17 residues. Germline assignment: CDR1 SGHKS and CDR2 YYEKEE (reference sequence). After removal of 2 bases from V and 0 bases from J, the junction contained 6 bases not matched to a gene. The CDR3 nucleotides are TGTGCCAGCAGCTTAGGACTAGCGGGAATCCACTCCTACGAGCAGTACTTC. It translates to CASSLGLAGIHSYEQYF.

CDR3 in DNA: TGTGCCAGCAGACCTGGGACTAGCGTGGCAGATACGCAGTATTTT. Protein product: CASRPGTSVADTQYF. This sequence joins TRBV27 and TRBJ2-3; 10 nucleotides match TRBD2. Per the germline V gene, CDR1 is MNHEY and CDR2 is SMNVEV (reference sequence). Trimming removed 6 bases from V and 4 bases from J; junction bases left unmatched: 7. The CDR3 runs to 15 residues.